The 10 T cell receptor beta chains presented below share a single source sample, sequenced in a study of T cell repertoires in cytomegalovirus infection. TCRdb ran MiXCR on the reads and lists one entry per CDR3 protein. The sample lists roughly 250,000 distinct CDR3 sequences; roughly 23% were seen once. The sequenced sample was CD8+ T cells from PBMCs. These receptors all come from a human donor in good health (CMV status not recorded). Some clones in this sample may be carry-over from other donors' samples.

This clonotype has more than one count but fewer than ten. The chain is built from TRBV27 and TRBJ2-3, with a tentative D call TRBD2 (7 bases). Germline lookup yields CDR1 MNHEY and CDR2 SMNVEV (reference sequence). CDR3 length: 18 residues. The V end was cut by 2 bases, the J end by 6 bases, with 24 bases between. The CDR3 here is CASSLRPRGAPPKDTQYF. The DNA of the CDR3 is TGTGCCAGCAGTTTAAGACCCCGGGGGGCCCCACCAAAGGATACGCAGTATTTT.

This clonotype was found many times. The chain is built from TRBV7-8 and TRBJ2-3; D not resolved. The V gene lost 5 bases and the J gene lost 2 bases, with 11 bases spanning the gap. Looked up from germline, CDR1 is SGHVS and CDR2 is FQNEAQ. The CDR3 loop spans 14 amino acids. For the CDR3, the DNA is TGTGCCAGCAGCGAAGACATTCTCACAGATACGCAGTATTTT. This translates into CASSEDILTDTQYF.

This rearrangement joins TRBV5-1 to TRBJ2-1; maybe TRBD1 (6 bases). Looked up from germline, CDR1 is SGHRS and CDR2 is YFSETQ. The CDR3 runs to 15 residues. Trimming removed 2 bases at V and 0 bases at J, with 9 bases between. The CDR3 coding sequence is TGCGCCAGCAGCTTTGGGGGCCTCTCCTACAATGAGCAGTTCTTC. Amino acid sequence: CASSFGGLSYNEQFF. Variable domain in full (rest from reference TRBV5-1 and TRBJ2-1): KAGVTQTPRYLIKTRGQQVTLSCSPISGHRSVSWYQQTPGQGLQFLFEYFSETQRNKGNFPGRFSGRQFSNSRSEMNVSTLELGDSALYLCASSFGGLSYNEQFFGPGTRLTVL.

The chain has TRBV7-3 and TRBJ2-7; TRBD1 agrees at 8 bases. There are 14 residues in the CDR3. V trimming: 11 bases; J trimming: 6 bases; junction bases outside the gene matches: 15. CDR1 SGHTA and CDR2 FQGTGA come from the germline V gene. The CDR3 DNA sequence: TGTGCCGGAGTGGCCGGCAGGACAGGGAGCGAGCAGTACTTC. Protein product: CAGVAGRTGSEQYF.

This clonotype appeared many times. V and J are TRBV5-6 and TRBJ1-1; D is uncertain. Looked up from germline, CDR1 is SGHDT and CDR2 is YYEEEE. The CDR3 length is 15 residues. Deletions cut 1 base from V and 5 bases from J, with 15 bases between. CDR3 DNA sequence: TGTGCCAGCAGCTTGTTAAGGCCATGGAAAACTGAAGCTTTCTTT. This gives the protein CASSLLRPWKTEAFF.

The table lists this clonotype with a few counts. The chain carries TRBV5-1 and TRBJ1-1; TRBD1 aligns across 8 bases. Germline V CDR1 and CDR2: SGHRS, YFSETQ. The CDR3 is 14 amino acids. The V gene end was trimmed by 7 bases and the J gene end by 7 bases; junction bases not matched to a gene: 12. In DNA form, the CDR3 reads TGCGCCAGCCAGATCGCAGGGGGCTTAAGTGAAGCTTTCTTT. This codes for CASQIAGGLSEAFF. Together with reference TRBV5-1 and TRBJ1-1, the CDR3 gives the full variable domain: KAGVTQTPRYLIKTRGQQVTLSCSPISGHRSVSWYQQTPGQGLQFLFEYFSETQRNKGNFPGRFSGRQFSNSRSEMNVSTLELGDSALYLCASQIAGGLSEAFFGQGTRLTVV.

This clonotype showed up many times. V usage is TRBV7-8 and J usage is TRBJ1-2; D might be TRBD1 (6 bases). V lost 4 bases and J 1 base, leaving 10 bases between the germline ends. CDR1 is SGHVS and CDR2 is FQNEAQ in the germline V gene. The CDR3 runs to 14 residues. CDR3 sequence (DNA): TGTGCCAGCAGCTGGGACACCGGTAACTATGGCTACACCTTC. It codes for CASSWDTGNYGYTF.

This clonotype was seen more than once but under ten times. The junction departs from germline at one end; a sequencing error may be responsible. CDR3 residues: CASSLASVQETQYF. The CDR3 nucleotides are TGTGCTAGCAGCTTAGCGAGCGTCCAAGAGACCCAGTACTTC. The genes are TRBV7-9 and TRBJ2-5; D possibly corresponds to TRBD2 (5 bases). Per germline, CDR1 SEHNR and CDR2 FQNEAQ (reference sequence). This CDR3 region has 14 residues.

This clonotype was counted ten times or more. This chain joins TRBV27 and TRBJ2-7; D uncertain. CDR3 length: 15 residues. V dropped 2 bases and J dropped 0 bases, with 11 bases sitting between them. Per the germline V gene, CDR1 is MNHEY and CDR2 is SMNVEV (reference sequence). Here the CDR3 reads CASSLGEPHSYEQYF. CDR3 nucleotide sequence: TGTGCCAGCAGTTTAGGGGAACCCCACTCCTACGAGCAGTACTTC.

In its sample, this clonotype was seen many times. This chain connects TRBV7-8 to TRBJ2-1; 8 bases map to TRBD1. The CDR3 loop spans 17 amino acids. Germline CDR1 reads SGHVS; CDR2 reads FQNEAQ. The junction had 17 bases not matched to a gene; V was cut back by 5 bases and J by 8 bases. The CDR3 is CASSTRGNRGLFDEQFF. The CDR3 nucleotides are TGTGCCAGCAGCACTAGGGGGAACAGGGGGTTATTCGATGAGCAGTTCTTC.